This T cell receptor (beta chain) is drawn from a study of OX40 agonist ivuxolimab in advanced cancers. Study-level results: Determination of antigen specificity was not performed for the expanded peripheral T cells.

The repertoire was sequenced with immunoSEQ multiplex PCR; TCRdb's copy has only in-frame clones and lacks some. This table has about 99,000 clones, about 96% appearing once. This CDR3 comprises 15 residues. From germline, CDR1 is MDHEN and CDR2 SYDVKM. The junction had 7 bases not matched to a gene; V was cut back by 4 bases and J by 5 bases. In regard to this clone: Its target is not known.

Collection of blood occurred at baseline, at cycle 4 day 1, and at cycle 7 day 1. Sequenced here: CD4+ or CD8+ T cells sorted from blood, sampled in a trial of the OX40 agonist ivuxolimab. This clonotype was sampled from an adult with an advanced solid tumor such as melanoma, head and neck, liver or kidney cancer. This rearrangement joins TRBV28 to TRBJ2-1; TRBD1 matches 8 bases. CDR3 in DNA: TGTGCCAGCAGTTCGCGGACAGGGTCCGACAATGAGCAGTTCTTC. Encoded protein: CASSSRTGSDNEQFF.